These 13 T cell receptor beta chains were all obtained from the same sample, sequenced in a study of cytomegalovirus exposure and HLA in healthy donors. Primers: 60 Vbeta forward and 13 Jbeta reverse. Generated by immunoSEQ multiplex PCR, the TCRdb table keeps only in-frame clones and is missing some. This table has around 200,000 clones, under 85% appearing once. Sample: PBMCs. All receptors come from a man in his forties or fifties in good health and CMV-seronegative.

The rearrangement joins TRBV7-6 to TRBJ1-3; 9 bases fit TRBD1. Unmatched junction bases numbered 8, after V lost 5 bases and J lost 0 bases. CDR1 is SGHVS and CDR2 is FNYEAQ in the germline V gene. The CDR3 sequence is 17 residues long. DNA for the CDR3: TGTGCCAGCAGCGTCAATCCGGGACAGGGCTCTGGAAACACCATATATTTT. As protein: CASSVNPGQGSGNTIYF.

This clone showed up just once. CDR3 coding DNA: TGTGCCAACATGATAGGGGTTTCTAGCACAGATACGCAGTATTTT. The encoded protein is CANMIGVSSTDTQYF. The chain combines TRBV7-9 with TRBJ2-3, with D perhaps matching TRBD1 (5 bases). Trimming cost V 10 bases and J 0 bases, with 17 bases left between them. The CDR3 loop spans 15 amino acids. The germline CDR1 and CDR2 sequences are SEHNR and FQNEAQ (reference sequence).

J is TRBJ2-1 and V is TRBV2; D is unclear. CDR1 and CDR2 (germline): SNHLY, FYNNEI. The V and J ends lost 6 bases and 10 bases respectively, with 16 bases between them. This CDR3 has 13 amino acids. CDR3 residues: CASRATIALEQFF. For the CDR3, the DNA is TGTGCCAGCAGGGCGACCATAGCACTAGAGCAGTTCTTC.

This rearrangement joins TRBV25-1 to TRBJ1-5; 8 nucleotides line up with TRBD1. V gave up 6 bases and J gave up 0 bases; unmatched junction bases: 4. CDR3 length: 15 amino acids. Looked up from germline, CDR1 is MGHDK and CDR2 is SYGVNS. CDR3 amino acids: CASSGDRGSNQPQHF. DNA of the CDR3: TGTGCCAGCAGCGGCGACAGGGGTAGCAATCAGCCCCAGCATTTT.

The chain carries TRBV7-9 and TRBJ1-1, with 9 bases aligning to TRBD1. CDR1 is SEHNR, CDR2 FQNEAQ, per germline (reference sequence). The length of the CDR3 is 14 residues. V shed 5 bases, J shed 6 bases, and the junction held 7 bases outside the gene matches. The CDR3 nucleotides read TGTGCCAGCAGCATCTCCGGGACAGGGCCTGAAGCTTTCTTT. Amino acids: CASSISGTGPEAFF.

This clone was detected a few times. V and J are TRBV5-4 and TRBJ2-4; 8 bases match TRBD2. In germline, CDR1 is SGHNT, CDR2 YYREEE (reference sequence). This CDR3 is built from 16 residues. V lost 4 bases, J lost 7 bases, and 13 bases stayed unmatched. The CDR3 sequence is CASSGPAEGGGNIQYF. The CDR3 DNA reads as TGTGCCAGCAGCGGCCCCGCTGAGGGCGGGGGGAACATTCAGTACTTC.

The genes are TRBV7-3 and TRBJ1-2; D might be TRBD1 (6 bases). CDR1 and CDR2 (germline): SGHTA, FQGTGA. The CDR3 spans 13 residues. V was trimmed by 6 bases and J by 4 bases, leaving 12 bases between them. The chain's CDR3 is CASRRGASYGYTF. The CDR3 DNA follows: TGTGCCAGCAGGCGGGGGGCCTCCTATGGCTACACCTTC. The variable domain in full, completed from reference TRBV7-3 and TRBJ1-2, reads GAGVSQTPSNKVTEKGKYVELRCDPISGHTALYWYRQSLGQGPEFLIYFQGTGAADDSGLPNDRFFAVRPEGSVSTLKIQRTERGDSAVYLCASRRGASYGYTFGSGTRLTVV.

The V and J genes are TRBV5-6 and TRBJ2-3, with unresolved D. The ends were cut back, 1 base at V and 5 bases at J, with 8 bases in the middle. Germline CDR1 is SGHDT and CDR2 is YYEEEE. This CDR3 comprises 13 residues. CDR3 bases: TGTGCCAGCAGCTTGCAGCGAAGAGATACGCAGTATTTT. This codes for CASSLQRRDTQYF.

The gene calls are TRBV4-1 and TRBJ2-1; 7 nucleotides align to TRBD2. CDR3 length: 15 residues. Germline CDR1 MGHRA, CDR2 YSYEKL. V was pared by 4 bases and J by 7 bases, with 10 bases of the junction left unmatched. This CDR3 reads CASSLYGTNLNEQFF. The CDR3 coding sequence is TGCGCCAGCAGCCTCTACGGGACTAACCTAAATGAGCAGTTCTTC.

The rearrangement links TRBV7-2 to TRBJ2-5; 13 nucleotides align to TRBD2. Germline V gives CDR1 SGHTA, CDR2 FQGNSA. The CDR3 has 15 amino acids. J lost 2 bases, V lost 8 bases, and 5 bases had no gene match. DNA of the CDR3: TGTGCCAGCCGGACTAGCGGGAGCCTACAAGAGACCCAGTACTTC. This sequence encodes CASRTSGSLQETQYF. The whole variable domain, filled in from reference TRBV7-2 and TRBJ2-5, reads GAGVSQSPSNKVTEKGKDVELRCDPISGHTALYWYRQSLGQGLEFLIYFQGNSAPDKSGLPSDRFSAERTGGSVSTLTIQRTQQEDSAVYLCASRTSGSLQETQYFGPGTRLLVL.

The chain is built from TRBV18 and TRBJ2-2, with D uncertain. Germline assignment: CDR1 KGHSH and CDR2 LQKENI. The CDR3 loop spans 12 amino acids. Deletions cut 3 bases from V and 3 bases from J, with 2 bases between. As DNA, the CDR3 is TGTGCCAGCTCACCCGACACCGGGGAGCTGTTTTTT. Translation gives CASSPDTGELFF.

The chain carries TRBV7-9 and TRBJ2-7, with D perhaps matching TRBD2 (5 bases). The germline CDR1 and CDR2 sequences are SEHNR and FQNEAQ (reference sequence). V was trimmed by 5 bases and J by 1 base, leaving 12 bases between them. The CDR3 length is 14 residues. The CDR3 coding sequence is TGTGCCAGCAGCCCCCGAGGCGGGTCCTACGAGCAGTACTTC. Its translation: CASSPRGGSYEQYF.

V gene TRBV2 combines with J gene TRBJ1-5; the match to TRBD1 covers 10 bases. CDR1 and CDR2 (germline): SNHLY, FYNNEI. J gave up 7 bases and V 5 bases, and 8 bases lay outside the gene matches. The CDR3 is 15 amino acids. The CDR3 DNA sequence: TGTGCCAGCAGTTCGACAGGGGGCGCAGGACAGCCCCAGCATTTT. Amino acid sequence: CASSSTGGAGQPQHF.